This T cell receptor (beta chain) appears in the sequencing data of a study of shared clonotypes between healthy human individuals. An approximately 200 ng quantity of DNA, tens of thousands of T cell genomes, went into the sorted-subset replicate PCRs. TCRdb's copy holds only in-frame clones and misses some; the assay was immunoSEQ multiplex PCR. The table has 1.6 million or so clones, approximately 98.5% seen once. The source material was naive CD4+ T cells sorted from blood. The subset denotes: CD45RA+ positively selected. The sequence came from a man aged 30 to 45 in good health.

The CDR3 is CASSLGGSGRNRAYEQYF. For the CDR3, the DNA is TGTGCCAGCAGCTTAGGGGGTAGCGGGAGGAACAGGGCCTACGAGCAGTACTTC. This chain connects TRBV7-9 to TRBJ2-7; TRBD2 matches at 10 bases. Trimming at V came to 1 base and at J to 2 bases, leaving 11 bases not matched to a gene. Germline CDR1 is SEHNR and CDR2 is FQNEAQ (reference sequence). The CDR3 has 18 amino acids. Full variable domain (missing parts from reference TRBV7-9 and TRBJ2-7): DTGVSQNPRHKITKRGQNVTFRCDPISEHNRLYWYRQTLGQGPEFLTYFQNEAQLEKSRLLSDRFSAERPKGSFSTLEIQRTEQGDSAMYLCASSLGGSGRNRAYEQYFGPGTRLTVT.